This T cell receptor (beta chain) was obtained from a study of cytomegalovirus exposure and HLA in healthy donors. Study-level information: Around 80 million unique TCRs from HLA-typed donors were held in an early data release. Broader study findings: Some TCR beta chains (about 180 of them) were listed as cytomegalovirus-associated.

This CDR3 spans 14 amino acids. Per the germline V gene, CDR1 is SSHAT and CDR2 is FNYEAQ (reference sequence). PCR employed 60 Vbeta and 13 Jbeta primers. Data came from immunoSEQ multiplex PCR; TCRdb stores just in-frame clones and leaves some out. The table shows tens of thousands of clones, with around 10% occurring only once. This clone was counted only a few times. The antigen is undetermined. A read error may produce the germline difference seen at one junction end. Donors had nominal health at sampling but likely had unrecorded immune exposures. The origin of this receptor is a man between 60 and 75 years old in good health and CMV-seropositive. J is TRBJ2-7 and V is TRBV7-7; D may be TRBD1 (6 bases). Sequencing was done on a sample of PBMCs. The chain's CDR3 is CASSTDSSSYEQYF. The CDR3 DNA sequence: TGTGCTAGCAGCACGGACAGCAGCTCCTACGAGCAGTACTTC.